The sequence of this T cell receptor (beta chain) was determined in a study of cytomegalovirus exposure and HLA in healthy donors. Worth noting for this clone: Its specificity is not known. Germline is not matched at one junction end, which may reflect a read error.

Whole-study findings and limits: CMV antigen specificity was confirmed in vitro for three CMV-associated chains. Sequencing probably produced one cluster of sequence variants that were highly shared. Another analysis was done later, and it associated approximately 15,000 TCR beta sequences with HLA alleles at 0.05 false discovery rate.

Per germline, CDR1 MDHEN and CDR2 SYDVKM. The CDR3 runs to 12 residues. Primers: 60 Vbeta forward and 13 Jbeta reverse. Original analysis: It was a later analysis that counted approximately 81 million unique TCR beta chains, of which some 9.9 million were shared. Sequencing used immunoSEQ multiplex PCR; TCRdb keeps in-frame clones, though not all of them. V and J calls and clone size are given by that table; D and trimming were obtained from the DNA. The data contain 210,000 or so clones, 70% to 85% of them singletons. The specimen was PBMCs. The TCR was taken from a woman between 40 and 55 years old in good health and CMV-seronegative. This chain connects TRBV28 to TRBJ1-2; 8 nucleotides align to TRBD1. The CDR3 sequence is CASSLPGTGSIF. CDR3 bases: TGTGCCAGCAGTTTACCCGGGACAGGTTCCATTTTC.